Reported below is one T cell receptor beta chain. Its target is unknown. The V gene's germline CDR1 is LNHDA and CDR2 SQIVND (reference sequence). Losses at the gene ends were 7 bases for V and 3 bases for J; bases not matched to a gene: 15. This CDR3 is 18 amino acids long. The data were obtained in a study of cytomegalovirus exposure and HLA in healthy donors. Study results and caveats: In terms of immune exposure information, only CMV serostatus was available. Analyses of presence and absence presupposed an approximately uniform sequencing depth across donors. A previous analysis found most TCR beta V segments productive roughly 90% or roughly 30% of the time.

Vbeta (60) and Jbeta (13) primers were used in the PCR. Produced via immunoSEQ multiplex PCR; TCRdb's table is partial and in-frame only. The sample has some 130,000 clones, about 80% seen once. Despite likely unrecorded immune exposures, the donors were nominally healthy at the time of sampling. This clonotype originated in a man aged 40-55 years in good health and CMV-seronegative. The sequencing sample was made of PBMCs. This chain joins TRBV19 and TRBJ1-5; the match to TRBD1 covers 10 bases. CDR3: CASTHLGLGTGDNQPQHF. In DNA, the CDR3 is TGTGCCAGTACCCACCTTGGATTGGGGACAGGGGACAATCAGCCCCAGCATTTT. The variable domain in full, with the rest retrieved from reference TRBV19 and TRBJ1-5, is DGGITQSPKYLFRKEGQNVTLSCEQNLNHDAMYWYRQDPGQGLRLIYYSQIVNDFQKGDIAEGYSVSREKKESFPLTVTSAQKNPTAFYLCASTHLGLGTGDNQPQHFGDGTRLSIL.